The present T cell receptor beta chain was sequenced within a study of blood T cell repertoires in COVID-19. Study context: The United States, Italy and Spain provided the acute and convalescent COVID-19 samples. PBMCs, B-cell-depleted T cells, or T cells provided the cDNA or gDNA that made up the material.

As originally analysed: Reference gene primer amplification yielded estimated nucleated cell counts. Assay used: immunoSEQ multiplex PCR; TCRdb lists only in-frame clones, some missing. V, J and clone size are taken as reported in that table, and D and trimming were inferred from the DNA itself. Among 100,000 to 120,000 clones listed, nearly 90% were seen once. Germline CDR1 reads MGHRA; CDR2 reads YSYEKL. V was pared by 1 base and J by 6 bases, with 9 bases between. The CDR3 has 13 amino acids. The source is a human donor in a cohort sampled during active COVID-19. This sequence joins TRBV4-1 and TRBJ1-2; D is unclear. The sequenced material came from peripheral blood. The CDR3 loop is CASSQALGDGYTF. The DNA for the CDR3 is TGCGCCAGCAGCCAAGCTCTCGGGGATGGCTACACCTTC.